The 7 T cell receptor beta chains in this list originate from one sample, sequenced in a study of blood T cell repertoires in COVID-19. Only in-frame clones appear in the TCRdb table, and some are missing; sequencing was by immunoSEQ multiplex PCR. The sample has roughly 140,000 clones, around 90% seen once. Material: peripheral blood. Receptors were obtained from a man in his sixties or seventies with acute or convalescent COVID-19.

The gene calls are TRBV6-1 and TRBJ1-5; D possibly corresponds to TRBD1 (6 bases). CDR3 size: 13 residues. Germline V lookup: CDR1 MNHNS, CDR2 SASEGT. V shed 2 bases and J shed 6 bases, with 8 bases lying between them. CDR3 residues: CASSELGGQPQHF. The CDR3 nucleotides are TGTGCCAGCAGTGAATTAGGGGGTCAGCCCCAGCATTTT.

The chain uses TRBV3-1 (or the pseudogene TRBV3-2) and TRBJ1-4; maybe TRBD1 (6 bases). The CDR3 has 14 amino acids. Trimming stripped 1 base from V and 7 bases from J, with 10 bases between. Germline V gene sequence: CDR1 LGHDT, CDR2 YNNKEL (reference sequence). The CDR3 loop is CASSQVGAGEKLFF. The CDR3 DNA reads TGTGCCAGCAGCCAAGTGGGGGCGGGTGAAAAACTGTTTTTT.

This clone was detected only a few times. This chain uses TRBV19 with TRBJ2-6, with 7 bases lining up with TRBD1. Trimming at V came to 4 bases and at J to 4 bases, leaving 4 bases not matched to a gene. Germline CDR1 reads LNHDA; CDR2 reads SQIVND (reference sequence). The CDR3 loop spans 15 amino acids. In nucleotides, the CDR3 is TGTGCCAGTAGTAGCAGGGGGTCAGGGGCCAACGTCCTGACTTTC. Protein product: CASSSRGSGANVLTF. The whole variable domain, filled in from reference TRBV19 and TRBJ2-6, reads DGGITQSPKYLFRKEGQNVTLSCEQNLNHDAMYWYRQDPGQGLRLIYYSQIVNDFQKGDIAEGYSVSREKKESFPLTVTSAQKNPTAFYLCASSSRGSGANVLTFGAGSRLTVL.

The chain is built from TRBV2 and TRBJ1-4; TRBD1 aligns across 9 bases. Germline CDR1 is SNHLY and CDR2 is FYNNEI. V was clipped by 6 bases and J by 5 bases; unmatched bases: 7. This CDR3 is 15 amino acids long. The chain's CDR3 is CASRPLDRGNEKLFF. The CDR3, as DNA: TGTGCCAGCAGACCCCTCGACAGGGGGAATGAAAAACTGTTTTTT.

V usage is TRBV5-1 and J usage is TRBJ1-2; TRBD1 agrees at 9 bases. Trimming cost V 6 bases and J 8 bases; bases outside gene matches: 5. The CDR3 covers 12 residues. The germline gives CDR1 SGHRS, CDR2 YFSETQ. The CDR3 reads CASTEDRGGYTF. CDR3 coding DNA: TGCGCCAGCACCGAGGACAGGGGCGGCTACACCTTC.

V is TRBV29-1 and J is TRBJ2-5; perhaps TRBD1 as D (6 bases). The CDR3 totals 12 residues. Germline V gene lookup returns CDR1 SQVTM and CDR2 ANQGSEA. V was cut by 6 bases and J by 5 bases, with 13 bases left in between. CDR3 residues: CSVGTPEETQYF. The CDR3 DNA reads TGCAGCGTCGGGACACCGGAGGAGACCCAGTACTTC.

The V call is TRBV6-5, the J call TRBJ1-2; D is uncertain. V lost 1 base to trimming and J lost 8 bases, with 11 bases between them. The CDR3 extends over 13 amino acids. The germline V gene has CDR1 MNHEY and CDR2 SVGAGI. The CDR3 region is CASSYFSEHGYTF. CDR3 nucleotides: TGTGCCAGCAGTTACTTCTCTGAGCACGGCTACACCTTC.